Listed here are 23 T cell receptor beta chains from one sample, sequenced in a study of cytomegalovirus exposure and HLA in healthy donors. The PCR was carried out with 60 Vbeta primers and 13 Jbeta primers. Method: immunoSEQ multiplex PCR; TCRdb's copy keeps in-frame clones and lacks some. The table shows hundreds of thousands of clones, with roughly four fifths occurring only once. Sequences were obtained from PBMCs. These receptors were taken from a girl aged 10-17 years in good health and CMV-seronegative.

This chain links TRBV12-1 with TRBJ2-7; no DNA check was done on the table's D call, TRBD2. TRBV12-1 is given as a pseudogene. The CDR3 length is 10 residues. CDR3 region: CASSPYGQYF. The CDR3 DNA follows: TGTGCCAGCAGCCCATACGGGCAGTACTTC.

The chain recombines TRBV6-4 with TRBJ1-1; 10 positions agree with TRBD1. Per the germline V gene, CDR1 is MRHNA and CDR2 is SNTAGT. This CDR3 comprises 15 residues. The junction had 8 bases not matched to a gene; V was cut back by 8 bases and J by 2 bases. The CDR3 DNA follows: TGTGCCAGCGGCCGGGACAGGGGTCTTAACACTGAAGCTTTCTTT. Translation gives CASGRDRGLNTEAFF.

The gene calls are TRBV28 and TRBJ1-1; D is uncertain. The length of the CDR3 is 12 residues. The V end was cut by 5 bases, the J end by 1 base, with 5 bases between. Germline V gene sequence: CDR1 MDHEN, CDR2 SYDVKM. DNA of the CDR3: TGTGCCAGCAGTCTCTGGAACACTGAAGCTTTCTTT. Encoded protein: CASSLWNTEAFF.

The chain combines TRBV9 with TRBJ2-7; TRBD2 aligns across 9 bases. With 3 bases clipped from V and 3 bases from J, the junction kept 7 bases outside the gene matches. The CDR3 totals 15 residues. Germline V gene sequence: CDR1 SGDLS, CDR2 YYNGEE. Here the CDR3 DNA reads TGTGCCAGCAGCGGCGGGACTAGCAGGAACTACGAGCAGTACTTC. Its translation: CASSGGTSRNYEQYF. The whole variable domain, filled in from reference TRBV9 and TRBJ2-7, reads DSGVTQTPKHLITATGQRVTLRCSPRSGDLSVYWYQQSLDQGLQFLIQYYNGEERAKGNILERFSAQQFPDLHSELNLSSLELGDSALYFCASSGGTSRNYEQYFGPGTRLTVT.

This sequence joins TRBV27 and TRBJ2-7; D gene unclear. The CDR3 is made up of 15 amino acids. The V gene lost 3 bases and the J gene lost 2 bases, with 14 bases spanning the gap. Germline V gene data show CDR1 as MNHEY and CDR2 as SMNVEV (reference sequence). CDR3 sequence (DNA): TGTGCCAGCAGTTTGCACAGATTTGTCCCCTACGAGCAGTACTTC. Its translation: CASSLHRFVPYEQYF.

V and J are TRBV19 and TRBJ1-1, with unresolved D. The germline V gene has CDR1 LNHDA and CDR2 SQIVND (reference sequence). The V end lost 7 bases, the J end lost 0 bases, and 12 bases lay between the germline ends. The CDR3 runs to 14 residues. The chain's CDR3 is CASTPGRLNTEAFF. CDR3 sequence (DNA): TGTGCCAGTACTCCAGGAAGGCTGAACACTGAAGCTTTCTTT.

The gene calls are TRBV5-1 and TRBJ1-1, with 7 bases matching TRBD1. V lost 5 bases and J lost 2; bases outside the gene matches: 6. Germline CDR1 SGHRS, CDR2 YFSETQ. CDR3 size: 14 residues. The CDR3 DNA sequence: TGCGCCAGCAGTCCGACAGGGCGAAACACTGAAGCTTTCTTT. Its protein product is CASSPTGRNTEAFF.

The V and J genes are TRBV7-3 and TRBJ2-3; 12 bases match TRBD2. The germline V gene encodes CDR1 SGHTA and CDR2 FQGTGA. CDR3 length: 16 amino acids. V was clipped by 6 bases and J by 4 bases; unmatched bases: 8. Written as DNA, the CDR3 is TGTGCCAGCAGTTCTACTAGCGGGGGGTTTGCAGATACGCAGTATTTT. It yields the protein CASSSTSGGFADTQYF.

The V call is TRBV7-2, the J call TRBJ1-2; tentatively, D is TRBD1 (6 bases). Germline V CDR1 and CDR2: SGHTA, FQGNSA. There are 13 residues in the CDR3. The ends were cut back, 1 base at V and 8 bases at J, with 11 bases in the middle. This chain's CDR3 is CASSLVGGTGYTF. The CDR3 coding sequence is TGTGCCAGCAGCTTAGTAGGGGGAACCGGCTACACCTTC. Combining the CDR3 with reference TRBV7-2 and TRBJ1-2 gives the whole variable domain GAGVSQSPSNKVTEKGKDVELRCDPISGHTALYWYRQSLGQGLEFLIYFQGNSAPDKSGLPSDRFSAERTGGSVSTLTIQRTQQEDSAVYLCASSLVGGTGYTFGSGTRLTVV.

CDR3 bases: TGTGCCAGCAGTGAAGGGATTCGACAGTTGAGGAATGAGCAGTTCTTC. Its translation is CASSEGIRQLRNEQFF. The chain employs TRBV6-1 and TRBJ2-1; tentatively, D is TRBD1 (5 bases). Trimming took 1 base from V and 7 from J, leaving 17 bases between them. This CDR3 has 16 residues. CDR1 and CDR2 (germline): MNHNS, SASEGT.

The chain links TRBV29-1 to TRBJ1-2, with TRBD1 matching 7 bases. Per the germline V gene, CDR1 is SQVTM and CDR2 is ANQGSEA. V lost 1 base to trimming and J lost 6 bases; unmatched junction nucleotides: 11. This CDR3 comprises 15 residues. Here the CDR3 reads CSVEGGQRRIHGYTF. In nucleotides, the CDR3 is TGCAGCGTTGAAGGGGGACAGCGCCGGATCCATGGCTACACCTTC.

This clone was seen a few times. The chain is built from TRBV27 and TRBJ2-5, with D perhaps matching TRBD1 (5 bases). V was pared by 6 bases and J by 5 bases, with 13 bases between. Germline-derived CDR1 and CDR2 are MNHEY and SMNVEV (reference sequence). This CDR3 comprises 13 residues. The CDR3 bases are TGTGCCAGCAGAAGGCAGGGCTGGGAGACCCAGTACTTC. Translated: CASRRQGWETQYF.

J is TRBJ2-6 and V is TRBV4-1, with D hard to call. V gave up 1 base and J gave up 0 bases, with 13 bases separating them. In germline, CDR1 is MGHRA, CDR2 YSYEKL. This CDR3 has 18 residues. The CDR3 DNA sequence: TGCGCCAGCAGCCAAGGATTCGTCCCGAGCTCTGGGGCCAACGTCCTGACTTTC. This codes for CASSQGFVPSSGANVLTF.

The CDR3 is CASSLYFEGPNTEAFF. The CDR3 bases are TGTGCCAGCAGTTTATATTTTGAGGGCCCGAACACTGAAGCTTTCTTT. The chain links TRBV28 to TRBJ1-1, with no clear D. V lost 1 base, J lost 1 base, and 13 bases lay in between. The length of the CDR3 is 16 residues. The germline V gene has CDR1 MDHEN and CDR2 SYDVKM.

This clone was seen more than once but under ten times. The rearrangement links TRBV6-1 to TRBJ1-1; D might be TRBD1 (6 bases). Germline-derived CDR1 and CDR2 are MNHNS and SASEGT. The CDR3 runs to 13 residues. V was clipped by 6 bases and J by 2 bases, with 10 bases between them. The CDR3: CASRGGANTEAFF. CDR3 bases: TGTGCCAGCAGGGGGGGGGCAAACACTGAAGCTTTCTTT.

CDR3 protein: CASSSPTSPETQYF. In DNA, the CDR3 is TGTGCCAGCAGCTCACCGACTAGCCCAGAGACCCAGTACTTC. J is TRBJ2-5 and V is TRBV7-2; TRBD2 aligns across 7 bases. Germline CDR1 SGHTA, CDR2 FQGNSA. Trimming cost V 4 bases and J 4 bases; bases outside gene matches: 6. The CDR3 sequence is 14 residues long.

V and J are TRBV7-3 and TRBJ2-1; 7 nucleotides agree with TRBD2. CDR1 and CDR2 from the germline V gene are SGHTA and FQGTGA. With 5 bases clipped from V and 8 bases from J, the junction kept 3 bases outside the gene matches. This CDR3 contains 12 residues. In DNA form, the CDR3 reads TGTGCCAGCAGCCAGGCGGGGGATGAGCAGTTCTTC. Translating gives CASSQAGDEQFF.

On this clone: Mismatch with germline at one junction end may stem from a read error. The chain recombines TRBV19 with TRBJ1-4; 7 bases are shared with TRBD1. Germline V gene lookup returns CDR1 LNHDA and CDR2 SQIVND (reference sequence). This CDR3 has 15 amino acids. In DNA form, the CDR3 reads TGTGCCAGTAGCCCGGGGACAGCAACTAATGAAAGACTGTTTTTT. This codes for CASSPGTATNERLFF. The whole variable domain, remainder taken from reference TRBV19 and TRBJ1-4, is DGGITQSPKYLFRKEGQNVTLSCEQNLNHDAMYWYRQDPGQGLRLIYYSQIVNDFQKGDIAEGYSVSREKKESFPLTVTSAQKNPTAFYLCASSPGTATNERLFFGSGTQLSVL.

The rearrangement joins TRBV27 to TRBJ1-4; TRBD1 is a possible D gene (5 bases). Germline-derived CDR1 and CDR2 are MNHEY and SMNVEV (reference sequence). The V end lost 4 bases, the J end lost 5 bases, and 11 bases lay between the germline ends. The CDR3 consists of 14 residues. The DNA of the CDR3 is TGTGCCAGCAGTTGGGCCTCAGGGAATGAAAAACTGTTTTTT. Amino acids: CASSWASGNEKLFF.

V and J are TRBV7-8 and TRBJ1-3; 9 positions agree with TRBD1. Germline lookup yields CDR1 SGHVS and CDR2 FQNEAQ. The V gene end was trimmed by 6 bases and the J gene end by 0 bases; junction bases not matched to a gene: 6. The CDR3 runs to 16 residues. Here the CDR3 DNA reads TGTGCCAGCAGTCCGGGACAGGGATACTCTGGAAACACCATATATTTT. It codes for CASSPGQGYSGNTIYF.

This sequence joins TRBV6-5 and TRBJ2-7; 11 nucleotides line up with TRBD1. The CDR3 loop spans 15 amino acids. Germline V CDR1 and CDR2: MNHEY, SVGAGI. V shed 6 bases and J 4 bases; nucleotides not matched to a gene: 8. The DNA of the CDR3 is TGTGCCAGCAGCAGGACAGGGGGCTCGGGGTACGAGCAGTACTTC. As protein: CASSRTGGSGYEQYF.

This clone was observed once. The chain uses TRBV11-3 and TRBJ1-1; D is possibly TRBD1 (5 bases). The CDR3 totals 13 residues. Between the trimmed V and J ends, which lost 4 bases and 0 bases, there was a span of 6 bases. Germline CDR1 and CDR2: SGHNT and YENEEA. DNA of the CDR3: TGTGCCAGCAGCTCGACAGTGAACACTGAAGCTTTCTTT. It yields the protein CASSSTVNTEAFF.

The chain links TRBV18 to TRBJ1-1; 9 bases are shared with TRBD1. CDR1 is KGHSH and CDR2 is LQKENI in the germline V gene. This CDR3 is built from 17 residues. V lost 4 bases to trimming and J lost 4 bases; unmatched junction nucleotides: 13. CDR3 region: CASSRTGAAALGTEAFF. The CDR3 DNA follows: TGTGCCAGCTCACGGACAGGGGCGGCTGCCCTGGGCACTGAAGCTTTCTTT. The whole variable domain, remainder taken from reference TRBV18 and TRBJ1-1, is NAGVMQNPRHLVRRRGQEARLRCSPMKGHSHVYWYRQLPEEGLKFMVYLQKENIIDESGMPKERFSAEFPKEGPSILRIQQVVRGDSAAYFCASSRTGAAALGTEAFFGQGTRLTVV.